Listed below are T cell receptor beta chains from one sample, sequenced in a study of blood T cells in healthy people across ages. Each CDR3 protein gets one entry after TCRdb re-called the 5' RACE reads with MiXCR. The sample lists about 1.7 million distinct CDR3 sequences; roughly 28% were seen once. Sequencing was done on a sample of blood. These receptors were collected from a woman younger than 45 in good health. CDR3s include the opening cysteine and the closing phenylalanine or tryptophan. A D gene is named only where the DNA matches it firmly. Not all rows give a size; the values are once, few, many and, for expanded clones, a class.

DNA: TGTGCCGGCAGCTCCGACGGCCGTAATGGTGAAAAACTGTTTTTT; CDR3: CAGSSDGRNGEKLFF; D: NA; size: NA; V: TRBV7-6; J: TRBJ1-4
DNA: TGTGCCAGCACCAAGGCCGGCACAGATACGCAGTATTTT; CDR3: CASTKAGTDTQYF; D: NA; size: NA; V: TRBV6-1; J: TRBJ2-3
DNA: TGTGCCAGCAGGGTACAGGGGGGCAATGAGCAGTTCTTC; CDR3: CASRVQGGNEQFF; D: TRBD1; size: NA; V: TRBV6-5; J: TRBJ2-1
DNA: TGCAGTGCCCCTTCGCCGGGGAACACCATATATTTT; CDR3: CSAPSPGNTIYF; D: NA; size: NA; V: TRBV20-1; J: TRBJ1-3
DNA: TGTGCCAGCAGCTCCGGACTAGGGAACGAGCAGTACTTC; CDR3: CASSSGLGNEQYF; D: TRBD2; size: many; V: TRBV7-9; J: TRBJ2-7
DNA: TGTGCCAGCAGCTTACGGGCGACGTACCGTTATAGCAATCAGCCCCAGCATTTT; CDR3: CASSLRATYRYSNQPQHF; D: NA; size: NA; V: TRBV7-2; J: TRBJ1-5
DNA: TGCGCCAGCAGCCAAGCGGACAGGGTGGGGGAGACCCAGTACTTC; CDR3: CASSQADRVGETQYF; D: TRBD1; size: many; V: TRBV4-1; J: TRBJ2-5
DNA: TGCGCCAGCAGCCCTAGCCAATTGATCGTCTGGGGTAGCTATGGCTACACCTTC; CDR3: CASSPSQLIVWGSYGYTF; D: NA; size: NA; V: TRBV4-1; J: TRBJ1-2
DNA: TGTGCCTGGAGGGGACTAGCGGGGGTCGAGCAGTACTTC; CDR3: CAWRGLAGVEQYF; D: TRBD2; size: NA; V: TRBV30; J: TRBJ2-7
DNA: TGCAGTGCTACCTCGGACCTGGCGCGGCAGTACTTC; CDR3: CSATSDLARQYF; D: NA; size: few; V: TRBV20-1; J: TRBJ2-7
DNA: TGTGCCAGCAGGACAGGGGGCGGCAGTGAAAAACGGTTTTTT; CDR3: CASRTGGGSEKRFF; D: TRBD1; size: NA; V: TRBV6-5; J: TRBJ1-4
DNA: TGTGCCAGCAGCCCGGCGTGGGGCGAGCAGTACTTC; CDR3: CASSPAWGEQYF; D: NA; size: few; V: TRBV7-9; J: TRBJ2-7
DNA: TGTGCCAGCAGCTTAGAACCGCACCCCTACGAGCAGTACTTC; CDR3: CASSLEPHPYEQYF; D: NA; size: NA; V: TRBV5-1; J: TRBJ2-7
DNA: TGTGCCAGCGGACGGGACATATTCAATGAGCAGTTCTTC; CDR3: CASGRDIFNEQFF; D: NA; size: many; V: TRBV6-5; J: TRBJ2-1
DNA: TGTGCCAGCAGGGTACAGGGGAGCTCCTACGAGCAGTACTTC; CDR3: CASRVQGSSYEQYF; D: TRBD1; size: many; V: TRBV2; J: TRBJ2-7
DNA: TGTGCCAGCAGCAAGGCGCCGGACAGGCCGAGGTCCTACGAGCAGTACTTC; CDR3: CASSKAPDRPRSYEQYF; D: NA; size: NA; V: TRBV21-1; J: TRBJ2-7
DNA: TGCAGTGCCCTTGACACTCTCTGCGAGCAGTACTTC; CDR3: CSALDTLCEQYF; D: NA; size: NA; V: TRBV29-1; J: TRBJ2-7
DNA: TGTGCCAGCAGGCGCGGGTTGACTGAAAAACTGTTTTTT; CDR3: CASRRGLTEKLFF; D: NA; size: few; V: TRBV12-3/TRBV12-4; J: TRBJ1-4
DNA: TGTGCCACCAGTCTAACTAGCGGGATGGGAGAGACCCAGTACTTC; CDR3: CATSLTSGMGETQYF; D: TRBD2; size: NA; V: TRBV24-1; J: TRBJ2-5
DNA: TGTGCTCAGGGGACCGGCGGCACTGAAGCTTTCTTT; CDR3: CAQGTGGTEAFF; D: NA; size: NA; V: TRBV2; J: TRBJ1-1
DNA: TGCAGCGTTGATGGGGCCAGCGGGGGGCCTGACTCCTACGAGCAGTACTTC; CDR3: CSVDGASGGPDSYEQYF; D: TRBD2; size: NA; V: TRBV29-1; J: TRBJ2-7
DNA: TGTGCCAGCAGCTGGGGACTAGCGGGGAGCGAGCAGTACTTC; CDR3: CASSWGLAGSEQYF; D: TRBD2; size: many; V: TRBV7-3; J: TRBJ2-7
DNA: TGTGCCAGCAGTTTAGAGGGGACGGTTGACTACGAGCAGTACTTC; CDR3: CASSLEGTVDYEQYF; D: NA; size: many; V: TRBV12-3/TRBV12-4; J: TRBJ2-7
DNA: TGTGCCATCAGTGAGTCGACAGGGCCCCAGCCCCAGCATTTT; CDR3: CAISESTGPQPQHF; D: TRBD1; size: NA; V: TRBV10-3; J: TRBJ1-5
DNA: TGTGCCAGCAGTGCCGGGACAGGGGGAGACAATGAGCAGTACTTC; CDR3: CASSAGTGGDNEQYF; D: TRBD1; size: NA; V: TRBV6-6; J: TRBJ2-7
DNA: TGTGCCAGCAGTATTGACAGCCTTAATTCACCCCTCCACTTT; CDR3: CASSIDSLNSPLHF; D: NA; size: many; V: TRBV7-9; J: TRBJ1-6
DNA: TGCGCCAGCAGCCCGGGACTAGCGGGCCCGTTCCTTCGCGAGCAGTACTTC; CDR3: CASSPGLAGPFLREQYF; D: TRBD2; size: few; V: TRBV4-1; J: TRBJ2-7
DNA: TGTGCCAGCAGTTTGGCCTATCTGGAGACCCAGTACTTC; CDR3: CASSLAYLETQYF; D: NA; size: NA; V: TRBV12-3/TRBV12-4; J: TRBJ2-5
DNA: TGTGCCACCAGCACCCGTGGGGGGGCGATGGAGACCCAGTACTTC; CDR3: CATSTRGGAMETQYF; D: NA; size: NA; V: TRBV15; J: TRBJ2-5
DNA: TGTGCCACCAGTGATCCACGGACAGGGAAGGAAAATGAGCAGTTCTTC; CDR3: CATSDPRTGKENEQFF; D: TRBD1; size: few; V: TRBV24-1; J: TRBJ2-1
DNA: TGCAGCGTTGAGTGGGGTTTCGGTGGCTACACCTTC; CDR3: CSVEWGFGGYTF; D: NA; size: many; V: TRBV29-1; J: TRBJ1-2
DNA: TGTGCCAGCAGTGACAGCCTGGACGAGCAGTACTTC; CDR3: CASSDSLDEQYF; D: NA; size: NA; V: TRBV2; J: TRBJ2-7
DNA: TGTGCCGGCAGCGTAGGCAGGGGCGCCGGCACAGATACGCAGTATTTT; CDR3: CAGSVGRGAGTDTQYF; D: NA; size: NA; V: TRBV9; J: TRBJ2-3
DNA: TGTGCCAGCAGTTACCGAGCGGGAGGGCGGAATGAGCAGTTCTTC; CDR3: CASSYRAGGRNEQFF; D: TRBD2; size: NA; V: TRBV6-2/TRBV6-3; J: TRBJ2-1
DNA: TGTGCCAGCAGCTTAAACCCCCAGGGGGGCATTGAGCAGTTCTTC; CDR3: CASSLNPQGGIEQFF; D: NA; size: NA; V: TRBV7-9; J: TRBJ2-1
DNA: TGCGCCAGCAGCATCGGCCCAGTAAAAGAGACCCAGTACTTC; CDR3: CASSIGPVKETQYF; D: NA; size: few; V: TRBV5-1; J: TRBJ2-5